This passage covers 15 T cell receptor beta chains from one sample sequenced in a study of a mutant IDH1 vaccine in newly diagnosed glioma. Their antigen targets remain unknown. Time point specified: week 35, safety follow-up. Every vaccine dose comprised 300 ug of mutant IDH1 20-mer peptide plus topical imiquimod. Produced via immunoSEQ multiplex PCR; TCRdb's table is partial and in-frame only. The table shows approximately 50,000 clones, with around 85% occurring only once. The material sequenced was PBMCs, taken from a glioma patient whose treatment included an IDH1 peptide vaccine. The receptors shown here come from a man aged 35 to 55 with glioma.

The table lists this clone with a few counts. The CDR3 DNA reads TGTGCCAGCGTGGGGAAGGGCTACAATGAGCAGTTCTTC. Its translation: CASVGKGYNEQFF. The rearrangement uses TRBV7-9 and TRBJ2-1; D remains unclear. CDR3 size: 13 residues. V dropped 8 bases and J dropped 3 bases, with 11 bases sitting between them. Germline CDR1 SEHNR, CDR2 FQNEAQ (reference sequence).

The V gene is TRBV6-6, the J gene TRBJ2-1; the D call may be TRBD1 or TRBD2 (5 bases each). Germline-derived CDR1 and CDR2 are MNHNY and SVGAGI (reference sequence). This CDR3 comprises 14 residues. Trimming removed 5 bases from V and 10 bases from J, with 18 bases in between. DNA for the CDR3: TGTGCCAGCAGTCAGGATGGGGGTTATCGGGAGCAGTTCTTC. Its translation is CASSQDGGYREQFF.

The chain employs TRBV4-1 and TRBJ1-1; perhaps TRBD1 as D (6 bases). The CDR3 extends over 14 amino acids. V lost 0 bases to trimming and J lost 4 bases, with 9 bases between them. In germline, CDR1 is MGHRA, CDR2 YSYEKL. The CDR3 spells CASSQEGQLTEAFF. The CDR3 DNA reads TGCGCCAGCAGCCAAGAAGGACAGCTCACTGAAGCTTTCTTT.

The table lists this clone with a few counts. The V and J genes are TRBV7-8 and TRBJ1-2; 9 positions match TRBD1. The V gene end was trimmed by 1 base and the J gene end by 3 bases; junction bases not matched to a gene: 6. The CDR3 is 16 amino acids. The germline V gene encodes CDR1 SGHVS and CDR2 FQNEAQ. The CDR3 here is CASSLDRDRAYYGYTF. CDR3 coding DNA: TGTGCCAGCAGCTTAGACCGGGACAGGGCGTACTATGGCTACACCTTC. The full variable domain, with the rest looked up from reference TRBV7-8 and TRBJ1-2, is GAGVSQSPRYKVAKRGQDVALRCDPISGHVSLFWYQQALGQGPEFLTYFQNEAQLDKSGLPSDRFFAERPEGSVSTLKIQRTQQEDSAVYLCASSLDRDRAYYGYTFGSGTRLTVV.

The chain employs TRBV4-2 and TRBJ2-6; 10 bases agree with TRBD1. Per the germline V gene, CDR1 is LGHNA and CDR2 is YNFKEQ. Trimming removed 3 bases from V and 2 bases from J; junction bases left unmatched: 4. The CDR3 consists of 17 residues. The CDR3 nucleotides are TGTGCCAGCAGCCAGGGACAGGGGAGTACTGGGGCCAACGTCCTGACTTTC. Translation gives CASSQGQGSTGANVLTF.

The rearrangement links TRBV6-1 to TRBJ2-5; 7 bases line up with TRBD2. Trimming cost V 4 bases and J 5 bases; bases outside gene matches: 7. The CDR3 consists of 14 residues. CDR1 and CDR2 from the germline V gene are MNHNS and SASEGT. The CDR3 region is CASSGDPGRETQYF. DNA of the CDR3: TGTGCCAGCAGTGGGGACCCCGGGAGGGAGACCCAGTACTTC.

The V call is TRBV18, the J call TRBJ1-1; D unclear. This CDR3 has 11 residues. Per the germline V gene, CDR1 is KGHSH and CDR2 is LQKENI. Trimming shortened V by 4 bases and J by 14 bases, and 14 bases separated the two germline ends. This CDR3 is CASSLNGVSFF. CDR3 DNA sequence: TGTGCCAGCTCACTCAATGGCGTCAGCTTCTTT.

J is TRBJ2-7 and V is TRBV7-2, with a possible D match to TRBD1 (7 bases). From germline, CDR1 is SGHTA and CDR2 FQGNSA. Trimming left V 7 bases short and J 0 bases short, with 16 bases between. The CDR3 is 15 amino acids. The CDR3 DNA is TGTGCCAGCAAGGGGGGACAGCAGAGCTCCTACGAGCAGTACTTC. Translated: CASKGGQQSSYEQYF.

This chain connects TRBV6-6 to TRBJ1-5, with unresolved D. The ends were cut back, 6 bases at V and 4 bases at J, with 4 bases in the middle. CDR1 is MNHNY and CDR2 is SVGAGI in the germline V gene (reference sequence). This CDR3 comprises 11 residues. In DNA form, the CDR3 reads TGTGCCAGCAGCAAGAATCAGCCCCAGCATTTT. It specifies CASSKNQPQHF.

The gene calls are TRBV9 and TRBJ2-2; D unclear. Trimming removed 4 bases at V and 5 bases at J, with 9 bases between. CDR1 is SGDLS, CDR2 YYNGEE, per germline. The CDR3 is made up of 13 amino acids. CDR3 in amino acids: CASSRGVTGELFF. The CDR3 DNA sequence: TGTGCCAGCAGCCGCGGAGTTACCGGGGAGCTGTTTTTT.

The genes are TRBV7-8 and TRBJ2-7, with no clear D. Between the trimmed V and J ends, which lost 3 bases and 7 bases, there was a span of 13 bases. The germline V gene encodes CDR1 SGHVS and CDR2 FQNEAQ. The CDR3 runs 13 residues. The CDR3 region has the DNA TGTGCCAGCAGCTTGGTGCGGTCTACAGAGCAGTACTTC. The encoded protein is CASSLVRSTEQYF.

The chain has TRBV19 and TRBJ1-5; TRBD1 matches at 8 bases. V was clipped by 5 bases and J by 6 bases; unmatched bases: 9. The CDR3 runs 15 residues. Germline CDR1 LNHDA, CDR2 SQIVND (reference sequence). The CDR3 protein is CASSLDRVVAQPQHF. In DNA form, the CDR3 reads TGTGCCAGTAGTTTGGACAGGGTGGTAGCTCAGCCCCAGCATTTT.

This chain connects TRBV5-4 to TRBJ2-2; D might be TRBD2 (5 bases). The CDR3 runs 13 residues. Trimming left V 2 bases short and J 8 bases short, with 10 bases between. In germline, CDR1 is SGHNT, CDR2 YYREEE (reference sequence). In nucleotides, the CDR3 is TGTGCCAGCAGCTTCGGTAGGAGGGGGGAGCTGTTTTTT. The encoded protein is CASSFGRRGELFF.

The chain couples TRBV5-1 to TRBJ2-6; D uncertain. The V end lost 0 bases, the J end lost 7 bases, and 8 bases lay between the germline ends. The CDR3 covers 14 residues. The germline gives CDR1 SGHRS, CDR2 YFSETQ. CDR3 nucleotides: TGCGCCAGCAGCTTGGCGTCCACAGCCAACGTCCTGACTTTC. This gives the protein CASSLASTANVLTF.

In nucleotides, the CDR3 is TGCGCCAGCAGCCAAGATGAGCTAATGGAGACCCAGTACTTC. Protein product: CASSQDELMETQYF. The chain combines TRBV4-1 with TRBJ2-5; no clear D. Trimming pared 0 bases from V and 5 bases from J, leaving 10 bases between. This CDR3 contains 14 residues. Germline V gives CDR1 MGHRA, CDR2 YSYEKL.